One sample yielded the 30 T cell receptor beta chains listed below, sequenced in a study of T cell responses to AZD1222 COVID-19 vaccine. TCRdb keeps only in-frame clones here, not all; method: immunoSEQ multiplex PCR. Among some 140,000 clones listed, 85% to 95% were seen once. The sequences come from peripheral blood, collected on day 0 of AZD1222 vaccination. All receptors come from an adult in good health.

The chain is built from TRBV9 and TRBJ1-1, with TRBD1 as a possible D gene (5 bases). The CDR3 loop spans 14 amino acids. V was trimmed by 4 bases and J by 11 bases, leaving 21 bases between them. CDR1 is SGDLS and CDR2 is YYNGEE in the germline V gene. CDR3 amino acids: CASSTDSQVNPAFF. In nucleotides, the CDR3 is TGTGCCAGCAGCACTGACAGTCAAGTGAACCCTGCTTTCTTT.

In nucleotides, the CDR3 is TGTGCCAGCAGCGAGGGGCAGCTTGGAAACACCATATATTTT. It codes for CASSEGQLGNTIYF. The rearrangement links TRBV9 to TRBJ1-3; D might be TRBD1 (5 bases). The CDR3 is made up of 14 amino acids. Germline CDR1 and CDR2: SGDLS and YYNGEE. V dropped 3 bases and J dropped 3 bases, with 10 bases sitting between them.

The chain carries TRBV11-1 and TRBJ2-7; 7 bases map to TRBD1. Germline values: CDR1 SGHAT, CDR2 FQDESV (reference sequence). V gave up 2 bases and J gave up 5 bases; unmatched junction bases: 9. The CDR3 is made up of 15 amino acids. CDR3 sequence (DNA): TGTGCCAGCAGCTTAACGGGACAGATTGTCGACGAGCAGTACTTC. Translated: CASSLTGQIVDEQYF.

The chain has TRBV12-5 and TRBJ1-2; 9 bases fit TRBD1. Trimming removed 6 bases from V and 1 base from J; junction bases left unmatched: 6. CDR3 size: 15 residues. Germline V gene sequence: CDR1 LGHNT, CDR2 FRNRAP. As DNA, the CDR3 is TGTGCTAGTGGCCCTGACAGGGGGAATAACTATGGCTACACCTTC. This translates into CASGPDRGNNYGYTF.

The CDR3 spells CASSLDGPLYEQYF. The CDR3 DNA reads TGTGCCAGCAGTTTAGATGGGCCTCTTTACGAGCAGTACTTC. The chain is built from TRBV27 and TRBJ2-7; D is uncertain. In germline, CDR1 is MNHEY, CDR2 SMNVEV (reference sequence). Deletions cut 2 bases from V and 4 bases from J, with 12 bases between. This CDR3 has 14 residues.

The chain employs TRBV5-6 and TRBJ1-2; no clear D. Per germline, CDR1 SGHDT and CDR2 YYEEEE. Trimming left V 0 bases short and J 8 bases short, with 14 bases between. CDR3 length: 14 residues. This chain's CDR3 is CASSLAGSDGGYTF. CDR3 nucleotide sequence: TGTGCCAGCAGCTTGGCCGGATCGGACGGGGGCTACACCTTC.

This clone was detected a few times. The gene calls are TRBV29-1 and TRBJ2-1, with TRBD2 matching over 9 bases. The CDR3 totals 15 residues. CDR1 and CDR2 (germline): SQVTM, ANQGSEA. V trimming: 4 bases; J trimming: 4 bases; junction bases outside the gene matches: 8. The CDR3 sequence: CSVVGILAGYNEQFF. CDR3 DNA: TGCAGCGTTGTGGGTATCCTAGCGGGATACAATGAGCAGTTCTTC.

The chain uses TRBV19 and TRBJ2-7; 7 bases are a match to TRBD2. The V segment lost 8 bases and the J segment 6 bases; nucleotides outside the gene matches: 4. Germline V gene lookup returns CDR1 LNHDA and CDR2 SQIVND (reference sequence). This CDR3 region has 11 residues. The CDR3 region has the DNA TGTGCCAGTGGGGGACTACTCGAGCAGTACTTC. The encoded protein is CASGGLLEQYF.

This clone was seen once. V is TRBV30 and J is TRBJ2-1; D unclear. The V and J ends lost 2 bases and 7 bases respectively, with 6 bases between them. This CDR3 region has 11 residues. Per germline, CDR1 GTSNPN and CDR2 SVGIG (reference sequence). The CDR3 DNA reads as TGTGCCTGGAGTTGGGTGAATGAGCAGTTCTTC. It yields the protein CAWSWVNEQFF. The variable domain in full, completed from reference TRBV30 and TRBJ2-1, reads SQTIHQWPATLVQPVGSPLSLECTVEGTSNPNLYWYRQAAGRGLQLLFYSVGIGQISSEVPQNLSASRPQDRQFILSSKKLLLSDSGFYLCAWSWVNEQFFGPGTRLTVL.

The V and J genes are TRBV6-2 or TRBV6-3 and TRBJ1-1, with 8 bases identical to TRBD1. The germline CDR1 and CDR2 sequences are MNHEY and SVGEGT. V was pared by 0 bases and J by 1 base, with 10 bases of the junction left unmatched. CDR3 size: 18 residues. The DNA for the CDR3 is TGTGCCAGCAGTTACTCGTATCAGGGGGCGTTTCGGAACACTGAAGCTTTCTTT. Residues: CASSYSYQGAFRNTEAFF.

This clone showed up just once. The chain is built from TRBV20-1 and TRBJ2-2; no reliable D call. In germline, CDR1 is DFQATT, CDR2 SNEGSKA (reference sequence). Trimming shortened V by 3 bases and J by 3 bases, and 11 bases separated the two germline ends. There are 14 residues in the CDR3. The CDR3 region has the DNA TGCAGTGCTAGTGGTTTTCGCGACACCGGGGAGCTGTTTTTT. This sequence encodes CSASGFRDTGELFF.

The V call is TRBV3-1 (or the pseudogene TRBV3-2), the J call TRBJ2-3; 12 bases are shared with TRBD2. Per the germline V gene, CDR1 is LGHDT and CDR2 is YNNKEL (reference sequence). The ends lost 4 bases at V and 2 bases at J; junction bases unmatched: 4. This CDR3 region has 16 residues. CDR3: CASSPWTSGVTDTQYF. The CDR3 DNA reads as TGTGCCAGCAGCCCCTGGACTAGCGGGGTCACAGATACGCAGTATTTT.

In nucleotides, the CDR3 is TGTGCCAGTAGTCCCCGCCAAACGGTGAACACTGAAGCTTTCTTT. It yields the protein CASSPRQTVNTEAFF. The rearrangement links TRBV19 to TRBJ1-1; the D is unclear. The CDR3 totals 15 residues. The germline gives CDR1 LNHDA, CDR2 SQIVND (reference sequence). Trimming left V 5 bases short and J 0 bases short, with 13 bases between.

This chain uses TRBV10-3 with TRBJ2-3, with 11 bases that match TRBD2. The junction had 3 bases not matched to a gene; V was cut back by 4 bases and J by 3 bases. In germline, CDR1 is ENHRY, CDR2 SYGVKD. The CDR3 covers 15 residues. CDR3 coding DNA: TGTGCCATCAGTGTTAGCGGGAGGGTTACAGATACGCAGTATTTT. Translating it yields CAISVSGRVTDTQYF.

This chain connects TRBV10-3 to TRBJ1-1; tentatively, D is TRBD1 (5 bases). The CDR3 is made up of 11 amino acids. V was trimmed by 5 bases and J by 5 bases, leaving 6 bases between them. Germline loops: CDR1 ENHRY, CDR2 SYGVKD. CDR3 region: CAISWGTEAFF. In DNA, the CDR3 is TGTGCCATCAGTTGGGGGACTGAAGCTTTCTTT.

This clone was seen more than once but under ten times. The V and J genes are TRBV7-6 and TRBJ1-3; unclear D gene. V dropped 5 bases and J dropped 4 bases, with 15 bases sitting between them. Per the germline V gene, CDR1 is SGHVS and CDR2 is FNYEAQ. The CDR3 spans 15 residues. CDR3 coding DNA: TGTGCCAGCAGCCCGTCGCGGGCCGAGGGAAACACCATATATTTT. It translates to CASSPSRAEGNTIYF.

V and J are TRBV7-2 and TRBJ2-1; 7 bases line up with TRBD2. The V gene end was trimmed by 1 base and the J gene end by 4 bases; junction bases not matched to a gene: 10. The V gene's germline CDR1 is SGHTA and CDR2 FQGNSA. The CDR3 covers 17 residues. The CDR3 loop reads CASSLVPAGREYNEQFF. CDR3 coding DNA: TGTGCCAGCAGCTTAGTTCCAGCGGGACGAGAGTACAATGAGCAGTTCTTC.

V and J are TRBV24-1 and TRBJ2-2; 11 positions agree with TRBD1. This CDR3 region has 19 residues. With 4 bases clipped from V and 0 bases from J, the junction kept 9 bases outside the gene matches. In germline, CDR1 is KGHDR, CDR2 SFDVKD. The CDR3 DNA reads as TGTGCCACCAGTGACTCCCACGGGACAGGGGGGACGAACACCGGGGAGCTGTTTTTT. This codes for CATSDSHGTGGTNTGELFF.

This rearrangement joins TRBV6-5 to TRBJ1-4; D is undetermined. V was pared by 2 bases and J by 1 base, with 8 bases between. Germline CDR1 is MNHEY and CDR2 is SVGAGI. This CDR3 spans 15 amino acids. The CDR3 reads CASSYNGITNEKLFF. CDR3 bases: TGTGCCAGCAGTTACAACGGGATAACTAATGAAAAACTGTTTTTT.

In DNA, the CDR3 is TGTGCCTGGAGTGGCAGGACTAGCGGGACTAGCTCCTACAATGAGCAGTTCTTC. As protein: CAWSGRTSGTSSYNEQFF. The genes are TRBV30 and TRBJ2-1, with 12 positions matching TRBD2. In germline, CDR1 is GTSNPN, CDR2 SVGIG (reference sequence). This CDR3 is built from 18 residues. The V segment lost 1 base and the J segment 0 bases; nucleotides outside the gene matches: 7.

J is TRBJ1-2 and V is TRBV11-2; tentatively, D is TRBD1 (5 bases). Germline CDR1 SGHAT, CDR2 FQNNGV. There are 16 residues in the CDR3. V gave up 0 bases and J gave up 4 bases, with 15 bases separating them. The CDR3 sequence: CASSLDGLGPLYGYTF. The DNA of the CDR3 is TGTGCCAGCAGCTTAGATGGTTTGGGGCCGCTCTATGGCTACACCTTC.

The CDR3 is CATRGAGANEQYF. The CDR3 region has the DNA TGTGCCACCCGGGGGGCGGGAGCAAACGAGCAGTACTTC. This chain connects TRBV10-3 to TRBJ2-7; possible D gene TRBD2, 7 bases. Trimming left V 10 bases short and J 5 bases short, with 18 bases between. There are 13 residues in the CDR3. Germline CDR1 and CDR2: ENHRY and SYGVKD.

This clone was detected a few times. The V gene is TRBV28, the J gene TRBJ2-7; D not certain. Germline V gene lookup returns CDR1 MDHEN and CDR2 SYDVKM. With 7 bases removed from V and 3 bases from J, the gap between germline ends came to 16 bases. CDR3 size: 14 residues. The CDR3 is CASIPSGRNYEQYF. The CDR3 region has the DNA TGTGCCAGCATCCCATCTGGCCGAAACTACGAGCAGTACTTC. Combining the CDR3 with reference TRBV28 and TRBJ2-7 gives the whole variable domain DVKVTQSSRYLVKRTGEKVFLECVQDMDHENMFWYRQDPGLGLRLIYFSYDVKMKEKGDIPEGYSVSREKKERFSLILESASTNQTSMYLCASIPSGRNYEQYFGPGTRLTVT.

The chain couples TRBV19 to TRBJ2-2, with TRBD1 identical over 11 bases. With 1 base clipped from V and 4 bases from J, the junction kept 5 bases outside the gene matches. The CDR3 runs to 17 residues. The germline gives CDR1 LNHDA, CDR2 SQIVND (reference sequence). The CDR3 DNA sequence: TGTGCCAGTAGTATAGGCCCCGGGACAGGGGGCACCGGGGAGCTGTTTTTT. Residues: CASSIGPGTGGTGELFF.

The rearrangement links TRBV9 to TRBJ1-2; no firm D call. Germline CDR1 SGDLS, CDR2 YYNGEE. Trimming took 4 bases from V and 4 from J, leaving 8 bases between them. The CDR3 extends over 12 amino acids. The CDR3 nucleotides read TGTGCCAGCAGCTGGCAGCCCTATGGCTACACCTTC. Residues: CASSWQPYGYTF.

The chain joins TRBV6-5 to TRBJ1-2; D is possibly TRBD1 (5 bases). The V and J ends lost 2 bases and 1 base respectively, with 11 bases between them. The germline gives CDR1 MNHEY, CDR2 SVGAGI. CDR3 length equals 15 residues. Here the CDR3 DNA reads TGTGCCAGCAGTTACGCGGGGGGAGTTAACTATGGCTACACCTTC. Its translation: CASSYAGGVNYGYTF.

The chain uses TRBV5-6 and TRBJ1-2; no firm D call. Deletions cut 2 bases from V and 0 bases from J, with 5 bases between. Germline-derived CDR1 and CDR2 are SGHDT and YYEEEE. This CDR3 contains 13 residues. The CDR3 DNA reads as TGTGCCAGCAGCTTCGACTCTAACTATGGCTACACCTTC. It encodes CASSFDSNYGYTF.

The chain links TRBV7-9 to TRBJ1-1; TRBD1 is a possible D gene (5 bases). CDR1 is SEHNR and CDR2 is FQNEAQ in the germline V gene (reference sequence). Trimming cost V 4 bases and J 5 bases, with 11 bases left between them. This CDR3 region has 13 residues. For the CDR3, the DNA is TGTGCCAGCAGCTCGGGGGTGAGGACTGAAGCTTTCTTT. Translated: CASSSGVRTEAFF. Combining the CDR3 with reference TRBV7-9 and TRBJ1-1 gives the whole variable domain DTGVSQNPRHKITKRGQNVTFRCDPISEHNRLYWYRQTLGQGPEFLTYFQNEAQLEKSRLLSDRFSAERPKGSFSTLEIQRTEQGDSAMYLCASSSGVRTEAFFGQGTRLTVV.

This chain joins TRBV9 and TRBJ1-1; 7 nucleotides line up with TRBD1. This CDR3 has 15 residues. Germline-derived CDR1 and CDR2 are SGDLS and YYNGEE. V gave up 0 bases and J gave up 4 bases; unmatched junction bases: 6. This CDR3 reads CASSVGQGWGTEAFF. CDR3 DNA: TGTGCCAGCAGCGTAGGACAGGGTTGGGGCACTGAAGCTTTCTTT.

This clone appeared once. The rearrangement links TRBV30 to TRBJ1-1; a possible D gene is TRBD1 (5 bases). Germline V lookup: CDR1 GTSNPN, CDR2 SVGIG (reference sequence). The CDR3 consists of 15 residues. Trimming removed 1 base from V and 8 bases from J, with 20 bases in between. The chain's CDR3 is CAWSGVGAVEEEAFF. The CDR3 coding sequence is TGTGCCTGGAGTGGGGTTGGGGCCGTAGAAGAAGAAGCTTTCTTT.